A selection of T cell receptor beta chains follows, all from one sample in a study of blood T cell repertoires in COVID-19. The assay was immunoSEQ multiplex PCR, and TCRdb's table has in-frame clones only and misses some. The sample lists some 100,000 clones; about 74% were seen once. Material for sequencing was peripheral blood. These receptors were taken from a man aged 65 to 85 with acute or convalescent COVID-19. Each CDR3 is given with its conserved first and last residue. The D gene is left open where the match is weak. Expanded clones are given a class, and other clones once, few, many or no size at all.

clone size: -; J gene: TRBJ2-1; V gene: TRBV28; D gene: TRBD2; CDR3 protein: CASSFASGGWNNEQFF; CDR3 DNA: TGTGCCAGCAGTTTTGCTAGCGGGGGATGGAACAATGAGCAGTTCTTC
clone size: -; J gene: TRBJ2-1; V gene: TRBV21-1; D gene: -; CDR3 protein: CASSKEVAREGYNEQFF; CDR3 DNA: TGTGCCAGCAGCAAAGAAGTGGCCAGGGAAGGATACAATGAGCAGTTCTTC
clone size: -; J gene: TRBJ2-1; V gene: TRBV4-1; D gene: TRBD2; CDR3 protein: CASSQPSGDWNEQFF; CDR3 DNA: TGCGCCAGCAGCCAACCTAGCGGGGATTGGAATGAGCAGTTCTTC
clone size: -; J gene: TRBJ2-5; V gene: TRBV28; D gene: TRBD1; CDR3 protein: CASGTLQGVWETQYF; CDR3 DNA: TGTGCCAGCGGGACCCTACAGGGGGTTTGGGAGACCCAGTACTTC
clone size: -; J gene: TRBJ1-6; V gene: TRBV9; D gene: -; CDR3 protein: CASSASGQLNSPLHF; CDR3 DNA: TGTGCCAGCAGCGCGTCGGGACAACTCAATTCACCCCTCCACTTT
clone size: -; J gene: TRBJ2-1; V gene: TRBV4-2; D gene: TRBD2; CDR3 protein: CASSQDLLAGQFF; CDR3 DNA: TGTGCCAGCAGCCAAGATCTATTAGCGGGGCAGTTCTTC
clone size: -; J gene: TRBJ2-7; V gene: TRBV5-4; D gene: TRBD1; CDR3 protein: CASSLGQGASTRAYEQYF; CDR3 DNA: TGTGCCAGCAGCCTCGGACAGGGGGCCTCCACGCGGGCCTACGAGCAGTACTTC
clone size: -; J gene: TRBJ2-3; V gene: TRBV10-3; D gene: TRBD1; CDR3 protein: CAIRDRGVLSDTQYF; CDR3 DNA: TGTGCCATCAGGGACAGGGGTGTACTCTCCGATACGCAGTATTTT
clone size: -; J gene: TRBJ1-2; V gene: TRBV28; D gene: TRBD1; CDR3 protein: CASSLSDRLYGYTF; CDR3 DNA: TGTGCCAGCAGCCTATCGGACAGGTTATATGGCTACACCTTC
clone size: once; J gene: TRBJ2-1; V gene: TRBV12-3/TRBV12-4; D gene: TRBD1; CDR3 protein: CASRTGGYEQFF; CDR3 DNA: TGTGCCAGCAGGACAGGGGGCTATGAGCAGTTCTTC
clone size: -; J gene: TRBJ2-4; V gene: TRBV28; D gene: -; CDR3 protein: CASSPPLRGTKNIQYF; CDR3 DNA: TGTGCCAGCAGTCCCCCTCTTAGGGGAACCAAAAACATTCAGTACTTC
clone size: -; J gene: TRBJ1-2; V gene: TRBV6-5; D gene: -; CDR3 protein: CASSYSLANYGYTF; CDR3 DNA: TGTGCCAGCAGTTACTCCTTGGCCAACTATGGCTACACCTTC
clone size: -; J gene: TRBJ1-5; V gene: TRBV29-1; D gene: -; CDR3 protein: CSVGGQSDQPQHF; CDR3 DNA: TGCAGCGTTGGAGGACAGTCCGACCAGCCCCAGCATTTT
clone size: -; J gene: TRBJ2-2; V gene: TRBV14; D gene: -; CDR3 protein: CASSPRGTGELFF; CDR3 DNA: TGTGCCAGCAGCCCCCGGGGGACCGGGGAGCTGTTTTTT
clone size: -; J gene: TRBJ1-2; V gene: TRBV5-4; D gene: -; CDR3 protein: CASSLDSKTDYGYTF; CDR3 DNA: TGTGCCAGCAGCTTGGATTCCAAGACAGACTATGGCTACACCTTC
clone size: -; J gene: TRBJ1-2; V gene: TRBV4-2; D gene: TRBD1; CDR3 protein: CASSQDPGQGYGYTF; CDR3 DNA: TGTGCCAGCAGCCAAGATCCGGGACAGGGCTATGGCTACACCTTC
clone size: -; J gene: TRBJ2-2; V gene: TRBV9; D gene: TRBD2; CDR3 protein: CASSVDPSGNTGELFF; CDR3 DNA: TGTGCCAGCAGCGTAGACCCTAGCGGGAACACCGGGGAGCTGTTTTTT
clone size: -; J gene: TRBJ2-3; V gene: TRBV30; D gene: TRBD1; CDR3 protein: CAWSNRGLRGDTQYF; CDR3 DNA: TGTGCCTGGAGTAACAGGGGGCTTAGAGGAGATACGCAGTATTTT
clone size: -; J gene: TRBJ2-5; V gene: TRBV6-5; D gene: TRBD2; CDR3 protein: CASSPETSDQETQYF; CDR3 DNA: TGTGCCAGCAGTCCTGAGACTAGCGACCAAGAGACCCAGTACTTC
clone size: few; J gene: TRBJ2-7; V gene: TRBV5-1; D gene: TRBD1; CDR3 protein: CASSLQQGANEQYF; CDR3 DNA: TGCGCCAGCAGCTTGCAACAGGGGGCTAACGAGCAGTACTTC
clone size: -; J gene: TRBJ1-5; V gene: TRBV19; D gene: -; CDR3 protein: CASSIVFNQPQHF; CDR3 DNA: TGTGCCAGTAGTATAGTATTCAATCAGCCCCAGCATTTT
clone size: few; J gene: TRBJ2-7; V gene: TRBV27; D gene: -; CDR3 protein: CASKEAASDSYEQYF; CDR3 DNA: TGTGCCAGCAAGGAGGCGGCTAGCGATTCCTACGAGCAGTACTTC
clone size: few; J gene: TRBJ2-7; V gene: TRBV18; D gene: TRBD1; CDR3 protein: CASSPAGGDEQYF; CDR3 DNA: TGTGCCAGCTCACCGGCAGGGGGCGACGAGCAGTACTTC
clone size: -; J gene: TRBJ2-3; V gene: TRBV18; D gene: TRBD2; CDR3 protein: CASSPGLADLDTQYF; CDR3 DNA: TGTGCCAGCTCGCCGGGACTAGCGGACCTAGATACGCAGTATTTT
clone size: -; J gene: TRBJ1-3; V gene: TRBV9; D gene: -; CDR3 protein: CASSVGPGNSGNTIYF; CDR3 DNA: TGTGCCAGCAGCGTAGGTCCAGGGAACTCTGGAAACACCATATATTTT
clone size: -; J gene: TRBJ2-3; V gene: TRBV18; D gene: TRBD1; CDR3 protein: CASSPGQGSPDTQYF; CDR3 DNA: TGTGCCAGCTCACCGGGACAGGGCTCTCCAGATACGCAGTATTTT
clone size: -; J gene: TRBJ2-1; V gene: TRBV29-1; D gene: -; CDR3 protein: CSAGGGHYNEQFF; CDR3 DNA: TGCAGCGCTGGGGGAGGACACTACAATGAGCAGTTCTTC
clone size: -; J gene: TRBJ2-5; V gene: TRBV19; D gene: TRBD2; CDR3 protein: CASSISGLAHPETQYF; CDR3 DNA: TGTGCCAGTAGTATCTCGGGACTAGCACATCCGGAGACCCAGTACTTC
clone size: -; J gene: TRBJ2-7; V gene: TRBV7-7; D gene: TRBD1; CDR3 protein: CASSIGPGTGLHEQYF; CDR3 DNA: TGTGCCAGCAGCATAGGGCCGGGGACAGGGCTCCACGAGCAGTACTTC